This T cell receptor beta chain was recovered during a study of monozygotic twins with inflammatory bowel disease. Overall study results and limits: IBD patients carried less diverse TCRbeta repertoires (inverse Simpson) than healthy co-twins. Different subtypes (of T cells) could not be told apart from one another. Findings did not support one strong IBD-associated signal or clonotype.

Germline V lookup: CDR1 MNHEY, CDR2 SMNVEV (reference sequence). The CDR3 contains 16 residues. TCRdb reprocessed the 5' RACE reads, keeping one entry per CDR3 protein, no DNA. This repertoire includes approximately 340,000 distinct CDR3 sequences. With regard to this clonotype: The antigen is not known.

Sequenced material: blood. V usage is TRBV27 and J usage is TRBJ2-1; TCRdb lists TRBD2, though no DNA is available to test this call. The TCR originated in a human donor with ulcerative colitis or Crohn's disease, or a healthy co-twin of an affected twin (not recorded which). The CDR3 loop is CASSQRTSGFYNEQFF.